The present entry profiles one T cell receptor beta chain with its context. Cohort 3 donors counted as recovered after two negative PCRs, clearance, or resolved symptoms. The protocol was immunoSEQ multiplex PCR, while the TCRdb copy is restricted to in-frame clones and leaves out a portion. The sample has about 500,000 clones; roughly 87% are singletons. The data were taken from a study of blood T cell repertoires in COVID-19. Across the whole study: PBMCs, B-cell-depleted T cells, or T cells were the source of the cDNA or gDNA that made up the material.

From germline, CDR1 is SEHNR and CDR2 FQNEAQ (reference sequence). The V and J ends lost 5 bases and 4 bases respectively, with 8 bases between them. This CDR3 has 13 residues. The TCR sequence derives from a woman in her late teens or twenties who had recovered from COVID-19. Sample: PBMCs or T cells enriched from blood (not recorded which). The chain carries TRBV7-9 and TRBJ1-4; D not resolved. CDR3 region: CASSLADNEKLFF. Here the CDR3 DNA reads TGTGCCAGCAGCCTGGCCGATAATGAAAAACTGTTTTTT.